A single TCR beta chain is shown here with its context. The sample belongs to a study of blood T cell repertoires in COVID-19. Overall study context: T cells, B-cell-depleted T cells, or PBMCs provided the cDNA or gDNA that served as material.

V was cut by 3 bases and J by 3 bases, with 11 bases left in between. Germline V gives CDR1 WNHNN, CDR2 SYGVQD (reference sequence). This CDR3 spans 14 amino acids. Per the study methods: Nucleated cell counts were estimated from reference gene primer amplification. TCRdb keeps only in-frame clones here, not all; method: immunoSEQ multiplex PCR. Clonal size and the V and J genes are those of that table, whereas D and trimming came from the DNA. The sample yields around 88,000 clones, about 85% seen once. The gene calls are TRBV10-1 and TRBJ2-5; D is possibly TRBD1 (6 bases). The clonotype comes from an elderly woman with acute or convalescent COVID-19. The sample consisted of peripheral blood. The CDR3 reads CASSEGGKEETQYF. The CDR3 coding sequence is TGCGCCAGCAGTGAAGGGGGTAAGGAAGAGACCCAGTACTTC.